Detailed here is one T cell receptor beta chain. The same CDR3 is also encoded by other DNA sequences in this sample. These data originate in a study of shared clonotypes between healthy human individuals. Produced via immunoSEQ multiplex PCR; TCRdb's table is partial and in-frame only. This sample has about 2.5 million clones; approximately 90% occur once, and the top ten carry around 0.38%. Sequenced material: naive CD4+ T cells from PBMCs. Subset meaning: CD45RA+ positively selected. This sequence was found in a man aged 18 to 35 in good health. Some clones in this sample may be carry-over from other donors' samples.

CDR3 sequence (DNA): TGTGCCAGCTCAGAGGACAGGGGGTACAATGAGCAGTTCTTC. It is translated as CASSEDRGYNEQFF. The chain employs TRBV18 and TRBJ2-1, with 10 bases matching TRBD1. This CDR3 spans 14 amino acids. In germline, CDR1 is KGHSH, CDR2 LQKENI. The V segment lost 5 bases and the J segment 4 bases; nucleotides outside the gene matches: 2.